This TCR beta chain derives from a study of tissue T cells after allogeneic stem cell transplantation. Study observations and caveats: Motif-based clustering found tissue-specific repertoire signatures shared across patients, though few clones were shared.

TCRbeta CDR3 was sequenced at survey depth with template counts. TCRdb keeps only in-frame clones here, not all; method: immunoSEQ multiplex PCR. The sample lists around 590 clones, roughly 60% seen once, with just over 65% in the top ten. A note on this clone: As yet, its antigen is unknown.

This research-autopsy study prospectively enrolled adult allogeneic hematopoietic cell transplant recipients with steroid-refractory graft-versus-host disease. Germline assignment: CDR1 KGHSH and CDR2 LQKENI. With V trimmed by 2 bases and J by 3 bases, 6 bases remained unmatched. The CDR3 totals 15 residues. This sample comprised lymph node tissue, obtained at autopsy. This sequence was found in a female patient aged 40 to 75 with steroid-refractory graft-versus-host disease after an allogeneic stem cell transplant. Certain T cells may be donor cells from the graft. This chain links TRBV18 with TRBJ2-7; the match to TRBD1 covers 8 bases. The CDR3 nucleotides are TGTGCCAGCTCACCAAGGTCAGGGGGCAGCTACGAGCAGTACTTC. Translated, it gives CASSPRSGGSYEQYF.